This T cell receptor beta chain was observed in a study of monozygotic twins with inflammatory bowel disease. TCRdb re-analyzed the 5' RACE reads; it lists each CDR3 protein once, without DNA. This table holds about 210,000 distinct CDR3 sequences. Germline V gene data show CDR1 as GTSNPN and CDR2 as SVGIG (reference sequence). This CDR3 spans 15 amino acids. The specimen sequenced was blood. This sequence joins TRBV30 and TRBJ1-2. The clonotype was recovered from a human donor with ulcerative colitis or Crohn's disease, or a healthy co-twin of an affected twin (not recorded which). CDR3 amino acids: CAWTEFSEKAGGYTF.